The TCR beta chain under discussion was sequenced for a study of blood T cells in healthy people across ages. The study's findings and limits: TCR beta diversity, measured per million T cells, fell in a roughly linear way with age. When one million T cells were used, diversity estimates were thought to be underestimates. In long-lived donors, naive CD4+ cell counts and diversity exceeded those of aged donors.

The germline V gene encodes CDR1 DFQATT and CDR2 SNEGSKA (reference sequence). CDR3 length equals 13 residues. Details on this clonotype: Its cognate antigen is unknown. A read error may produce the germline difference seen at one junction end.

It was with a sample-barcoded 5' primer and a J-beta primer mix that a second PCR of roughly 7 to 12 cycles was run. Sequencing recovered at least 2.5 million CDR3-containing paired-end reads from each sample. TCRdb used MiXCR to reprocess the 5' RACE reads, holding one entry per CDR3 protein. The repertoire consists of about 800,000 distinct CDR3 sequences, with roughly 64% occurring once and the leading ten covering 22%. Material for sequencing was blood. This clonotype was obtained from a young man in good health. The rearrangement joins TRBV20-1 to TRBJ2-1; D unclear. The CDR3 nucleotides are TGCAGTGCTAGAGATTTAGGCTACAATGAGCTGTTCTTC. Its translation: CSARDLGYNELFF.